One sample yielded the 8 T cell receptor beta chains listed below, sequenced in a study of blood T cell repertoires in COVID-19. TCRdb keeps only in-frame clones here, not all; method: immunoSEQ multiplex PCR. Here the sample spans 250,000 to 350,000 clones, about nine tenths being singletons. Sequencing used peripheral blood. These receptors originate from a man between 18 and 35 years old with active or convalescent COVID-19.

The chain recombines TRBV15 with TRBJ2-7, with 11 bases matching TRBD1. The germline V gene encodes CDR1 LNHNV and CDR2 YYDKDF (reference sequence). This CDR3 has 14 amino acids. J lost 2 bases, V lost 4 bases, and 1 base had no gene match. The CDR3 sequence: CATSMGQGAYEQYF. In DNA, the CDR3 is TGTGCCACCAGCATGGGACAGGGGGCCTACGAGCAGTACTTC.

This clone was seen once. The chain links TRBV24-1 to TRBJ2-3, with D perhaps matching TRBD2 (5 bases). Between the trimmed V and J ends, which lost 7 bases and 0 bases, there was a span of 7 bases. Per germline, CDR1 KGHDR and CDR2 SFDVKD. This CDR3 region has 13 residues. CDR3 in DNA: TGTGCCACCAGAGAGGGTAGCACAGATACGCAGTATTTT. Its translation is CATREGSTDTQYF.

The V call is TRBV18, the J call TRBJ2-3; D gene unclear. The V end lost 6 bases, the J end lost 6 bases, and 13 bases lay between the germline ends. This CDR3 contains 13 residues. Germline V lookup: CDR1 KGHSH, CDR2 LQKENI. The CDR3 sequence: CASSRSFGDTQYF. In nucleotides, the CDR3 is TGTGCCAGCTCTCGCTCCTTCGGGGATACGCAGTATTTT.

The chain links TRBV28 to TRBJ2-1, with 8 bases identical to TRBD1. Germline CDR1 MDHEN, CDR2 SYDVKM. V lost 7 bases to trimming and J lost 6 bases; unmatched junction nucleotides: 8. The CDR3 extends over 14 amino acids. CDR3 sequence: CASKFQTGVNEQFF. In DNA, the CDR3 is TGTGCCAGCAAATTCCAGACAGGGGTCAATGAGCAGTTCTTC.

The CDR3 coding sequence is TGTGCCAGCAGCTTGGCCCCCAGGGGCTCTGGAAACACCATATATTTT. It codes for CASSLAPRGSGNTIYF. The rearrangement joins TRBV11-2 to TRBJ1-3, with a tentative D call TRBD1 (6 bases). This CDR3 is 16 amino acids long. Trimming shortened V by 3 bases and J by 0 bases, and 12 bases separated the two germline ends. Looked up from germline, CDR1 is SGHAT and CDR2 is FQNNGV.

The chain joins TRBV6-2 or TRBV6-3 to TRBJ2-7, with a tentative D call TRBD2 (6 bases). Germline assignment: CDR1 MNHEY and CDR2 SVGEGT. V was pared by 2 bases and J by 3 bases, with 14 bases between. This CDR3 spans 15 amino acids. The DNA for the CDR3 is TGTGCCAGCAGTTACAAAGGCGGCGGGATCTACGAGCAGTACTTC. This sequence encodes CASSYKGGGIYEQYF.

The chain is built from TRBV7-2 and TRBJ2-3; 11 bases are a match to TRBD2. Germline V gene lookup returns CDR1 SGHTA and CDR2 FQGNSA. V was clipped by 6 bases and J by 0 bases; unmatched bases: 14. The CDR3 is made up of 19 amino acids. The CDR3 DNA follows: TGTGCCAGCAGACCTGATAGCGGGAGGGTCGCCTCCAGCACAGATACGCAGTATTTT. Protein product: CASRPDSGRVASSTDTQYF.

The gene calls are TRBV19 and TRBJ1-5; 8 bases align to TRBD1. J was trimmed by 12 bases and V by 3 bases; bases with no gene match: 13. This CDR3 has 15 residues. Germline CDR1 reads LNHDA; CDR2 reads SQIVND (reference sequence). As DNA, the CDR3 is TGTGCCAGTAGTATTGGAGGGACAGGTTCCCCGCTCCAGCATTTT. Its translation is CASSIGGTGSPLQHF.